The sequence of this T cell receptor beta chain was determined in a study of regulatory T cells in long-lasting Graves disease. Libraries of TCR beta came from iRepertoire HTBI primers plus Arm-PCR of CDR3 regions. MiXCR, applied by TCRdb to the multiplex PCR reads, yields one record per CDR3 protein. The repertoire includes 500,000 or so distinct CDR3 sequences, roughly 15% of them detected once, and around a quarter sits in the top ten. Time point in this sample: newly diagnosed GD, antithyroid drugs for less than 3 months. From RNA extracted from PBMCs, the TCR library was made. Germline V CDR1 and CDR2: DFQATT, SNEGSKA (reference sequence). This CDR3 contains 12 residues. With 7 bases removed from V and 4 bases from J, the gap between germline ends came to 12 bases. The data were also submitted as part of a second study, on T cells in Graves' hyperthyroidism and ophthalmopathy.

The chain is built from TRBV20-1 and TRBJ2-3, with D maybe TRBD2 (5 bases). The receptor was derived from a middle-aged woman with Graves disease. The specimen comprised peripheral blood mononuclear cells (PBMCs), sampled at new diagnosis, from a patient treated with antithyroid drugs. CDR3 region: CSVRGQADTQYF. DNA of the CDR3: TGCAGTGTACGGGGTCAGGCAGATACGCAGTATTTT.